This T cell receptor (beta chain) stems from a study of blood T cell repertoires in COVID-19. In the study overall: The United States, Italy and Spain supplied acute and convalescent COVID-19 samples.

The study assigned cohorts using participant-reported clinical history. Recovery meant two consecutive negative NP/OP PCR tests, professional clearance, or resolved symptoms. Germline CDR1 reads SGHAT; CDR2 reads FQNNGV. The CDR3 has 17 residues. Trimming removed 2 bases from V and 7 bases from J, with 21 bases in between. Per the authors' pipeline: Amplification from reference gene primers served as the basis for estimated nucleated cell counts. The assay was immunoSEQ multiplex PCR, and TCRdb's table has in-frame clones only and misses some. V and J calls and clone size come straight from that table; D and trimming were deduced from the DNA. The profile shows 370,000 or so clones, approximately 89% of them singletons.

This clonotype was sampled from a man aged 30 to 39 who had recovered from COVID-19. Sequenced sample: PBMCs or T cells enriched from blood (not recorded which). The V gene is TRBV11-2, the J gene TRBJ2-1; possibly TRBD2 for D (8 bases). The CDR3 region has the DNA TGTGCCAGCAGCTTATCAAACAGGGGCGGGAGGTGGAATGAGCAGTTCTTC. Amino acids: CASSLSNRGGRWNEQFF.